The next 7 T cell receptor beta chains were all read from a single sample in a study of T cells in Graves' hyperthyroidism and ophthalmopathy (dated by TCRdb to about 2019). The library was produced with multiplex PCR. The instrument given in TCRdb is Illumina HiSeq 2000. Amplification of TCR beta CDR3 regions was carried out from RNA transcripts. For the first round of RT-PCR on the TCR CDR3, the HTBI primer set was used together with the Qiagen OneStep RT-PCR kit. The public reads were run again by TCRdb, first through fastp at Q25 and then through MiXCR, and only productive beta chains were kept. Every CDR3 protein is listed once, alongside the most common genes and DNA of its rows. In this sample the table shows some 690,000 distinct CDR3 sequences, around 16% of which occur a single time. The ten biggest clones cover 15% to 19% of the sample. The sample was blood. Receptor source: a man aged 45-65 years with Graves' hyperthyroidism.

This clonotype was seen only a few times. The CDR3: CASSQDIGQGNEQFF. As DNA, the CDR3 is TGTGCCAGCAGCCAAGATATAGGACAGGGAAATGAGCAGTTCTTC. This chain connects TRBV14 to TRBJ2-1, with TRBD1 matching 8 bases. Trimming removed 0 bases from V and 7 bases from J; junction bases left unmatched: 5. This CDR3 is 15 amino acids long. Germline assignment: CDR1 SGHDN and CDR2 FVKESK.

V gene TRBV30 combines with J gene TRBJ2-1, with 7 nucleotides matching TRBD2. Germline values: CDR1 GTSNPN, CDR2 SVGIG (reference sequence). The trim removed 0 bases at V and 7 bases at J, leaving 6 bases unmatched. The CDR3 has 14 residues. Here the CDR3 reads CAWSVQAGVNEQFF. As DNA, the CDR3 is TGTGCCTGGAGTGTACAGGCGGGAGTGAATGAGCAGTTCTTC.

This clonotype has a count of ten or more. This chain links TRBV5-1 with TRBJ1-1, with D possibly being TRBD1 (6 bases). The V gene's germline CDR1 is SGHRS and CDR2 YFSETQ. This CDR3 has 13 amino acids. V lost 6 bases to trimming and J lost 4 bases, with 13 bases between them. The CDR3 coding sequence is TGCGCCAGCACCATGGACAGTATCACTGAAGCTTTCTTT. Translating it yields CASTMDSITEAFF. Full variable domain (rest looked up from reference TRBV5-1 and TRBJ1-1): KAGVTQTPRYLIKTRGQQVTLSCSPISGHRSVSWYQQTPGQGLQFLFEYFSETQRNKGNFPGRFSGRQFSNSRSEMNVSTLELGDSALYLCASTMDSITEAFFGQGTRLTVV.

The chain carries TRBV6-2 or TRBV6-3 and TRBJ2-4; perhaps TRBD1 as D (5 bases). Trimming took 5 bases from V and 3 from J, leaving 14 bases between them. The CDR3 totals 15 residues. In germline, CDR1 is MNHEY, CDR2 SVGEGT. This CDR3 is CASSDSSPGKNIQYF. DNA for the CDR3: TGTGCCAGCAGTGACAGTAGTCCCGGCAAAAACATTCAGTACTTC.

This chain joins TRBV20-1 and TRBJ1-2; 8 nucleotides align to TRBD1. The CDR3 covers 14 residues. Germline V lookup: CDR1 DFQATT, CDR2 SNEGSKA (reference sequence). The trim removed 5 bases at V and 0 bases at J, leaving 5 bases unmatched. This chain's CDR3 is CSAYSGQANYGYTF. CDR3 nucleotide sequence: TGCAGTGCTTACTCGGGACAGGCTAACTATGGCTACACCTTC.

This chain's CDR3 is CASSPRPGTGREYNEQFF. CDR3 DNA sequence: TGTGCCAGCAGCCCCCGGCCCGGGACAGGGCGGGAGTACAATGAGCAGTTCTTC. The V and J genes are TRBV7-9 and TRBJ2-1; 9 bases match TRBD1. The CDR3 length is 18 residues. The V gene end was trimmed by 5 bases and the J gene end by 4 bases; junction bases not matched to a gene: 15. Germline V gives CDR1 SEHNR, CDR2 FQNEAQ (reference sequence).

The sample holds many counts of this clonotype. The genes are TRBV28 and TRBJ2-7; perhaps TRBD2 as D (5 bases). Per the germline V gene, CDR1 is MDHEN and CDR2 is SYDVKM. Trimming cost V 10 bases and J 6 bases, with 13 bases left between them. The CDR3 is made up of 11 amino acids. The CDR3 loop is CATKDYPEQYF. CDR3 nucleotide sequence: TGTGCCACCAAAGACTACCCCGAGCAGTACTTC.